This is a list of T cell receptor beta chains from one sample in a study of blood T cell repertoires in COVID-19. Sequenced by immunoSEQ multiplex PCR; TCRdb stores in-frame clones only, minus some. The sample yields 13,000 to 15,000 clones, under 90% seen once. Source material: peripheral blood. These receptors were obtained from a woman in her sixties with acute or convalescent COVID-19. Both conserved end residues are part of each CDR3. The D gene is left open where the match is weak. Clone size is given for some rows only: seen once, a few or many times, or a class if the clone is expanded.

v_call	clone_size	j_call	d_call	cdr3_nt	cdr3_aa
TRBV10-2	.	TRBJ2-1	TRBD2	TGCGCCAGCATTCGCGGGGGGGCCATCCCCTACAATGAGCAGTTCTTC	CASIRGGAIPYNEQFF
TRBV29-1	.	TRBJ1-2	.	TGCAGCGTTGAAGAATCAGGGAAGGATGGCTACACCTTC	CSVEESGKDGYTF
TRBV28	few	TRBJ2-7	.	TGTGCCAGCAGCCTAGGGGGCTACGAGCAGTACTTC	CASSLGGYEQYF
TRBV14	few	TRBJ1-4	.	TGTGCCAGCAGCCCGGGAGTGACGGGAGGAGAAAAACTGTTTTTT	CASSPGVTGGEKLFF
TRBV7-9	.	TRBJ1-1	.	TGTGCCAGCAGCTTAGCCAGGCAGAACACTGAAGCTTTCTTT	CASSLARQNTEAFF
TRBV9	.	TRBJ2-5	TRBD2	TGTGCCAGCAGCGTAGGCAGCGGGAGGGCGGGGGAGACCCAGTACTTC	CASSVGSGRAGETQYF
TRBV7-2	.	TRBJ1-4	.	TGTGCCAGCAGCATCTCAGGGGAATGGGGTGAAAAACTGTTTTTT	CASSISGEWGEKLFF
TRBV9	once	TRBJ2-3	.	TGTGCCAGCAGCGTAGTCGGAGGCAGCACAGATACGCAGTATTTT	CASSVVGGSTDTQYF
TRBV27	.	TRBJ1-5	TRBD1	TGTGCCAGCGCTGGGACAGGGACTCAGCCCCAGCATTTT	CASAGTGTQPQHF
TRBV5-8	.	TRBJ2-5	TRBD1	TGTGCCAGCAGACTCCGGGACAGGGCAGAGACCCAGTACTTC	CASRLRDRAETQYF
TRBV3-1/TRBV3-2	.	TRBJ2-7	TRBD1	TGTGCCAGCAGCCTAGGACAGGGGGACGAGCAGTACTTC	CASSLGQGDEQYF
TRBV15	once	TRBJ2-5	TRBD2	TGTGCCACCAGCAGAGAAGCCCCCGGGACTAGCGGGAGGGCTTTGGAGACCCAGTACTTC	CATSREAPGTSGRALETQYF
TRBV7-9	once	TRBJ1-5	.	TGTGCCAGCAGCCCGGGGTTGGCAGGGGTCCGTCCGGCCCAGCATTTT	CASSPGLAGVRPAQHF
TRBV3-1/TRBV3-2	.	TRBJ1-1	.	TGTGCCAGCAGCCCCCGCGGAGGGGCGAACACTGAAGCTTTCTTT	CASSPRGGANTEAFF
TRBV29-1	.	TRBJ1-1	TRBD1	TGCAGCGCCGAGGGTGGGGACAGGGTCAGGGACACTGAAGCTTTCTTT	CSAEGGDRVRDTEAFF
TRBV3-1/TRBV3-2	.	TRBJ2-7	.	TGCGCCAGCAGCCAATTACGGGGCTCCTACGAGCAGTACTTC	CASSQLRGSYEQYF
TRBV10-2	few	TRBJ2-7	TRBD2	TGCGCCAGCACGGCGGGGGAAGCCTACGAGCAGTACTTC	CASTAGEAYEQYF
TRBV28	once	TRBJ2-2	TRBD1	TGTGCCAGCAGTTCGACAGGGAGAGCCGGGGAGCTGTTTTTT	CASSSTGRAGELFF
TRBV7-9	.	TRBJ2-1	TRBD1	TGTGCCAGCAGCCCCGAGTGGACAGGAATCGTGTTCTTC	CASSPEWTGIVFF
TRBV19	.	TRBJ2-5	TRBD2	TGTGCCAGTAGTAGGGAGGGACTAGCGGGAGTGGAGACCCAGTACTTC	CASSREGLAGVETQYF
TRBV5-8	once	TRBJ2-1	.	TGTGCCAGCAGCCCCCGGGGAGAAAATGAGCAGTTCTTC	CASSPRGENEQFF
TRBV5-1	.	TRBJ1-2	.	TGCGCCAGCTCAACAGGTAGTTCTGGCTACACCTTC	CASSTGSSGYTF
TRBV18	.	TRBJ1-1	.	TGTGCCAGCTCACCACGATGGGGGGAGGTAGACACTGAAGCTTTCTTT	CASSPRWGEVDTEAFF
TRBV2	few	TRBJ2-3	.	TGTGCCAGCAGTCTCAACGGGGGGCCCGATACGCAGTATTTT	CASSLNGGPDTQYF
TRBV27	.	TRBJ1-2	TRBD1	TGTGCCAGCAGTCTACGGACAGGGGGCGGTGGCTACACCTTC	CASSLRTGGGGYTF
TRBV3-1/TRBV3-2	.	TRBJ2-5	TRBD2	TGTGCCAGCAGCCGCGGGACTAGAATGGAGACCCAGTACTTC	CASSRGTRMETQYF
TRBV7-9	.	TRBJ1-1	.	TGTGCCAGCACTTACTTACCGGGACAAACTGAAGCTTTCTTT	CASTYLPGQTEAFF
TRBV4-2	once	TRBJ2-6	TRBD1	TGTGCCAGCAGCCAAGATATACAGGGGGTAGGTGCTGGGGCCAACGTCCTGACTTTC	CASSQDIQGVGAGANVLTF
TRBV4-2	.	TRBJ1-5	.	TGTGCCAGCAGCCAAGATCGTAACAGGGTAGATGAGCCCCAGCATTTT	CASSQDRNRVDEPQHF
TRBV11-2	.	TRBJ1-6	TRBD1	TGTGCCAGCAGCTACCGGACAGGGGGAGATTCACCCCTCCACTTT	CASSYRTGGDSPLHF
TRBV7-8	.	TRBJ2-2	TRBD2	TGTGCCATCATGACTAGCGGAGGCACCGGGGAGCTGTTTTTT	CAIMTSGGTGELFF
TRBV29-1	.	TRBJ2-1	.	TGCAGCGTTGGTTTCTGGCCCGAAGGCGGTGAGCAGTTCTTC	CSVGFWPEGGEQFF
TRBV10-3	few	TRBJ1-1	TRBD1	TGTGCCATCAGGGGACAGTTGAACACTGAAGCTTTCTTT	CAIRGQLNTEAFF
TRBV27	.	TRBJ2-3	TRBD1	TGTGCCAGCAGATACAGGGGGCCCCGAACAGATACGCAGTATTTT	CASRYRGPRTDTQYF
TRBV7-2	.	TRBJ1-2	TRBD1	TGTGCCAGCAGCTTAGGACCCGGGACAGGGGGTCCCTTC	CASSLGPGTGGPF
TRBV24-1	.	TRBJ2-1	TRBD2	TGTGCCACCAGTGATTTGGCGGGGGGGCCTAGCGCCTACAATGAGCAGTTCTTC	CATSDLAGGPSAYNEQFF
TRBV28	.	TRBJ2-3	TRBD2	TGTGCCAGCAGTTTACCGGGACTACCCCCAGATACGCAGTATTTT	CASSLPGLPPDTQYF
TRBV28	few	TRBJ2-1	TRBD2	TGTGCCAGCAGTTTATGGGGGACTAGCGGGAACAATGAGCAGTTCTTC	CASSLWGTSGNNEQFF
TRBV18	few	TRBJ2-7	TRBD1	TGTGCCAGCTCGCAATACCGGGACAGGGAATACGAGCAGTACTTC	CASSQYRDREYEQYF
TRBV7-2	.	TRBJ1-1	.	TGTGCCAGCACCACGGGGGGGCGCACTGAAGCTTTCTTT	CASTTGGRTEAFF
TRBV5-1	.	TRBJ1-3	.	TGCGCCAGCAGCTTTGACATCGTCTCTGGAAACACCATATATTTT	CASSFDIVSGNTIYF
TRBV7-2	.	TRBJ1-2	.	TGTGCCAGCAGCTTGGGTGGAGGAAGCCCCGAGGGCTACACCTTC	CASSLGGGSPEGYTF
TRBV11-2	.	TRBJ2-7	TRBD2	TGTGCCAGCAGCTTAGATCCCGCTAGCGGGAGATCGAAGACCGCCTACGAGCAGTACTTC	CASSLDPASGRSKTAYEQYF
TRBV7-2	.	TRBJ1-1	.	TGTGCCATCCGGGGCACTGAAGCTTTCTTT	CAIRGTEAFF
TRBV7-2	.	TRBJ1-6	TRBD1	TGTGCCAGCAGCTTAGCGACAGGGTTCAATTCACCCCTCCACTTT	CASSLATGFNSPLHF
TRBV10-3	few	TRBJ2-6	TRBD2	TGTGCCACCGGCCCCGGGGGACTAGCCAACGTCCTGACTTTC	CATGPGGLANVLTF
TRBV12-3/TRBV12-4	.	TRBJ1-4	TRBD1	TGTGCCAGCAACAGGGACAGTAATGAAAAACTGTTTTTT	CASNRDSNEKLFF
TRBV9	once	TRBJ2-2	.	TGTGCCAGCAGCGACCCCCCTGGGGGGGCAGGATTGTCCGGGGAGCTGTTTTTT	CASSDPPGGAGLSGELFF
TRBV7-9	medium-sized	TRBJ1-1	TRBD1	TGTGCCAGCAGCTTGTCAGGGGGCTGGACTGAAGCTTTCTTT	CASSLSGGWTEAFF
TRBV10-3	.	TRBJ1-5	.	TGTGCCATCAGGTCAGGGTGGGGCGGCAATCAGCCCCAGCATTTT	CAIRSGWGGNQPQHF
TRBV6-2/TRBV6-3	.	TRBJ1-5	.	TGTGCCAGCAGCCGTACAATTTTGGGCAATCAGCCCCAGCATTTT	CASSRTILGNQPQHF
TRBV5-1	once	TRBJ2-7	TRBD1	TGCGCCAGCAGCTTGGGGGTTTTACAGGGGGACTACGAGCAGTACTTC	CASSLGVLQGDYEQYF
TRBV6-5	.	TRBJ2-1	.	TGTGCCAGCAGCAAGACCCCCGTAGCGTCGGATGAGCAGTTCTTC	CASSKTPVASDEQFF
TRBV15	.	TRBJ1-2	.	TGTGCCACCGCTTGGGCAGGGTATGGCTACACCTTC	CATAWAGYGYTF
TRBV4-3	.	TRBJ2-7	TRBD2	TGCGCCAGCAGCCAAGATCCCCTAGCGGGATACGAGCAGTACTTC	CASSQDPLAGYEQYF